This TCR beta chain was sequenced in a study of T cells in Graves' hyperthyroidism and ophthalmopathy. Study-wide results and limits: Ophthalmopathy prediction by the model preceded onset by a median approximately 6.1 months. In blood, most of the thyroid clonotypes expanded above 0.001 were also present.

No ophthalmopathy progression within 18 months constituted stable Graves' hyperthyroidism. These patients, aged 18 to 65, had recently diagnosed hyperthyroidism lasting under 2 months. CDR1 is MNHNS and CDR2 is SASEGT in the germline V gene. The CDR3 totals 14 residues. J gave up 5 bases and V 1 base, and 3 bases lay outside the gene matches. RNA transcripts yielded amplified TCR beta CDR3 regions. The study used the HTBI primer set for a first-round RT-PCR of the TCR CDR3. TCRdb passed the multiplex PCR reads through MiXCR, listing each CDR3 protein once. The data hold a few hundred thousand distinct CDR3 sequences, with 40% to 55% observed a single time. This clonotype was recorded many times. The target antigen is unknown.

The source is a woman aged 18-29 years with Graves' hyperthyroidism. The chain couples TRBV6-1 to TRBJ2-5; 8 positions agree with TRBD2. The specimen sequenced was peripheral blood or thyroid tissue (not recorded which). CDR3 in DNA: TGTGCCAGCAGTGAAGGCCCGGGGGGGGAGACCCAGTACTTC. Amino acid sequence: CASSEGPGGETQYF.